The 9 T cell receptor beta chains below come from one sample, sequenced in a study of post-analysis software for immune sequencing data. Study conclusions and caveats: Among five TRBV segments more frequent in patients than controls were TRBV5-6, TRBV5-1 and TRBV20-1.

Their target antigens are unknown. The TCR beta cDNA libraries carried unique molecular identifiers. TCRdb analysed the PCR reads with MiXCR anew, one entry per CDR3 protein. The profile shows about 560,000 distinct CDR3 sequences, 40% to 50% of them singletons. Input material: blood. These receptors all come from a girl aged 5-17 years with multiple sclerosis.

This chain joins TRBV12-3 or TRBV12-4 and TRBJ2-5; 11 bases are shared with TRBD2. CDR3 length: 17 residues. V dropped 0 bases and J dropped 5; count of bases not matched to a gene: 8. CDR3 sequence reads: CASSLALAGGPGETQYF. CDR3 DNA: TGTGCCAGCAGTTTAGCGCTAGCGGGAGGACCAGGGGAGACCCAGTACTTC.

The chain links TRBV3-1 to TRBJ2-7; D is ambiguous. Looked up from germline, CDR1 is LGHDT and CDR2 is YNNKEL (reference sequence). The V gene lost 4 bases and the J gene lost 3 bases, with 25 bases spanning the gap. The CDR3 is 18 residues long. DNA of the CDR3: TGTGCCAGCAGCCCGCACGTCGGTTTGAGGACGGGTATCTACGAGCAGTACTTC. Its translation: CASSPHVGLRTGIYEQYF.

The rearrangement joins TRBV12-3 or TRBV12-4 to TRBJ2-1; D tentatively fits TRBD1 or TRBD2 (5 bases each). Deletions cut 6 bases from V and 9 bases from J, with 6 bases between. This CDR3 has 10 amino acids. The CDR3 spells CASRGVEQFF. Written as DNA, the CDR3 is TGTGCCAGCAGGGGGGTTGAGCAGTTCTTC.

This sequence joins TRBV29-1 and TRBJ2-1; no firm D call. V dropped 6 bases and J dropped 4 bases, with 13 bases sitting between them. Germline-derived CDR1 and CDR2 are SQVTM and ANQGSEA. The CDR3 runs to 13 residues. CDR3 nucleotides: TGCAGCGTCTTTGACTTACAATACAATGAGCAGTTCTTC. Encoded protein: CSVFDLQYNEQFF.

The genes are TRBV5-1 and TRBJ2-1; D gene unclear. V lost 0 bases and J lost 6, with 19 bases in between. Per the germline V gene, CDR1 is SGHRS and CDR2 is YFSETQ. This CDR3 region has 17 residues. The CDR3 loop reads CASSLAVADVMTNEQFF. As DNA, the CDR3 is TGCGCCAGCAGCTTGGCAGTGGCGGACGTCATGACCAATGAGCAGTTCTTC.

The chain is built from TRBV3-1 and TRBJ2-1; D is perhaps TRBD2 (6 bases). The ends were cut back, 8 bases at V and 5 bases at J, with 16 bases in the middle. Germline loops: CDR1 LGHDT, CDR2 YNNKEL (reference sequence). The CDR3 is 14 amino acids. The CDR3 nucleotides are TGTGCCAGCGGGGGAGCGGGTTCCAACAATGAGCAGTTCTTC. As protein: CASGGAGSNNEQFF.

This clonotype was observed a handful of times. CDR3 residues: CASSLGVRSSYEQYF. The CDR3, as DNA: TGCGCCAGCAGCCTCGGTGTGAGGAGCTCCTACGAGCAGTACTTC. This chain joins TRBV5-1 and TRBJ2-7; no clear D gene. The CDR3 is 15 residues long. V was trimmed by 4 bases and J by 0 bases, leaving 14 bases between them. From germline, CDR1 is SGHRS and CDR2 YFSETQ.

The J gene is TRBJ2-3, the V gene TRBV7-8, with 8 bases matching TRBD2. Germline lookup yields CDR1 SGHVS and CDR2 FQNEAQ. The CDR3 runs 14 residues. Germline trimming cut 2 bases from V and 7 bases from J; bases unmatched to any gene: 5. The CDR3 here is CASSLPSGSNTQYF. DNA of the CDR3: TGTGCCAGCAGCTTACCGAGCGGGAGCAATACGCAGTATTTT. Full variable domain (outside the CDR3, taken from reference TRBV7-8 and TRBJ2-3): GAGVSQSPRYKVAKRGQDVALRCDPISGHVSLFWYQQALGQGPEFLTYFQNEAQLDKSGLPSDRFFAERPEGSVSTLKIQRTQQEDSAVYLCASSLPSGSNTQYFGPGTRLTVL.

V gene TRBV27 combines with J gene TRBJ2-5; D might be TRBD2 (6 bases). The CDR3 is 14 amino acids. Germline lookup yields CDR1 MNHEY and CDR2 SMNVEV (reference sequence). V was shortened by 6 bases and J by 4 bases, with 15 bases between the two germline ends. In DNA, the CDR3 is TGTGCCAGCAGCCTAAGGCGGGGCCTAGAGACCCAGTACTTC. Encoded protein: CASSLRRGLETQYF.